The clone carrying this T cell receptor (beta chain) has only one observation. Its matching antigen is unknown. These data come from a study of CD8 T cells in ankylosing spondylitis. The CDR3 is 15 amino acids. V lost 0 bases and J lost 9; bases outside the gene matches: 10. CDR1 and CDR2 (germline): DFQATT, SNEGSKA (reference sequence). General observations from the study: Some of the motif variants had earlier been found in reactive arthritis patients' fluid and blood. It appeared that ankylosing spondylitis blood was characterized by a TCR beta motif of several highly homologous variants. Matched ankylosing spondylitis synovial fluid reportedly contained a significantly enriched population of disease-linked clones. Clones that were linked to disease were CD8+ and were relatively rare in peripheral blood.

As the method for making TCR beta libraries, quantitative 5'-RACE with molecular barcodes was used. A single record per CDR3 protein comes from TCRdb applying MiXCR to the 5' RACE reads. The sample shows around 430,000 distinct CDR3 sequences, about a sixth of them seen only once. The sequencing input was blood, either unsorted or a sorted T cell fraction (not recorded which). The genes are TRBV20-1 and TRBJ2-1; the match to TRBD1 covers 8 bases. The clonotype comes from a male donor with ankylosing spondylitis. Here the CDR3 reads CSARDQGAGDGEQFF. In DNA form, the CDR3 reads TGCAGTGCTAGAGATCAGGGGGCAGGGGACGGTGAGCAGTTCTTC.